These 5 T cell receptor beta chains originate from one sample sequenced in a study of blood T cells in healthy people across ages. Sample-barcoded 5' priming and a J-beta primer mix drove a second PCR of about 6 to 11 cycles. TCRdb fed the 5' RACE reads into MiXCR, producing one record per CDR3 protein. Here the sample spans 730,000 or so distinct CDR3 sequences, approximately 43% being singletons. The sample consisted of blood. These receptor sequences come from a woman aged 55-69 years in good health.

This clonotype was counted at least ten times. The V and J genes are TRBV29-1 and TRBJ2-5; tentative D call: TRBD1 (8 bases). Per germline, CDR1 SQVTM and CDR2 ANQGSEA. This CDR3 is built from 13 residues. V was clipped by 5 bases and J by 5 bases, with 15 bases between them. CDR3 protein: CSVTGQGGETQYF. In nucleotides, the CDR3 is TGCAGCGTTACCGGACAGGGAGGGGAGACCCAGTACTTC.

The chain links TRBV5-1 to TRBJ2-1, with 9 bases lining up with TRBD2. Unmatched junction bases numbered 4, after V lost 0 bases and J lost 3 bases. CDR1 and CDR2 (germline): SGHRS, YFSETQ. The length of the CDR3 is 16 residues. In nucleotides, the CDR3 is TGCGCCAGCAGCTTGGCCAAGCGGGAGGACTACAATGAGCAGTTCTTC. Translation: CASSLAKREDYNEQFF.

This clonotype has just a few counts. This rearrangement joins TRBV7-9 to TRBJ2-3; TRBD2 matches 7 bases. V shed 0 bases and J 5 bases; nucleotides not matched to a gene: 5. CDR3 length: 15 amino acids. Germline values: CDR1 SEHNR, CDR2 FQNEAQ (reference sequence). In DNA form, the CDR3 reads TGTGCCAGCAGCTTAGCGCTAACTAGCGAAGATACGCAGTATTTT. It specifies CASSLALTSEDTQYF.

This chain joins TRBV6-4 and TRBJ2-1, with D hard to call. The better agreement between TRBJ2-7 and the DNA end casts doubt on the J call. Germline values: CDR1 MRHNA, CDR2 SNTAGT. CDR3 size: 16 residues. In DNA, the CDR3 is TGTGCCAGCAGTGTGACCTCGATGGGCACCTACAATGAGCAGTACTTC. This translates into CASSVTSMGTYNEQYF.

The chain has TRBV20-1 and TRBJ2-7; D unresolved. From germline, CDR1 is DFQATT and CDR2 SNEGSKA (reference sequence). Trimming shortened V by 0 bases and J by 3 bases, and 12 bases separated the two germline ends. The CDR3 runs 14 residues. In DNA form, the CDR3 reads TGCAGTGCTAGAGAGGCCGGTTGGGGCTACGAGCAGTACTTC. Residues: CSAREAGWGYEQYF.